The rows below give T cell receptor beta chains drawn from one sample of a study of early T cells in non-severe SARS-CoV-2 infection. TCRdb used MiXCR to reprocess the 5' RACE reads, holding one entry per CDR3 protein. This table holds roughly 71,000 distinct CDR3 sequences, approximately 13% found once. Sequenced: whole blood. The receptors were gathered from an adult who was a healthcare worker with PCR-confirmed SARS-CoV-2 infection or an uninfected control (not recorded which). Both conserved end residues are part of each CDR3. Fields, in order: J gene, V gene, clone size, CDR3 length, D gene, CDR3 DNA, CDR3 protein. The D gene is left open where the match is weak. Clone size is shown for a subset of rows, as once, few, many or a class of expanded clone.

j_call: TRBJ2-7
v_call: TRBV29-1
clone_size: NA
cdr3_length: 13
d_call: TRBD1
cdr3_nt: TGCGGAGGACAGGGACAGGGAAGCTACGAGCAGTACTTC
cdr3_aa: CGGQGQGSYEQYF

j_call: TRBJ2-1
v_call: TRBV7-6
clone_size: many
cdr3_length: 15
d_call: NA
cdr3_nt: TGTGCCAGCAGCTTCACGGTAGGCGAGTACAATGAGCAGTTCTTC
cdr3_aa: CASSFTVGEYNEQFF

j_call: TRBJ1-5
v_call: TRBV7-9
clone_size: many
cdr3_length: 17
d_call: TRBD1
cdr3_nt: TGTGCCAGCAGCTCCGGACAGGGAAGGGTCGGTGGACAGCCCCAGCATTTT
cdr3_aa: CASSSGQGRVGGQPQHF

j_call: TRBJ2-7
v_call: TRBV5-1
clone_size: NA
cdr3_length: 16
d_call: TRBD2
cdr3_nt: TGCGCCAGCAGCCCCCGGAGTCTAGCGGGGGCCTACGAGCAGTACTTC
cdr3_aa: CASSPRSLAGAYEQYF

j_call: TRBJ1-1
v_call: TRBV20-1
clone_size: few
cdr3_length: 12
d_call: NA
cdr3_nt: TGCAGTGCTACCGGCAGGCCCTATGAAGCTTTCTTT
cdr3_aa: CSATGRPYEAFF

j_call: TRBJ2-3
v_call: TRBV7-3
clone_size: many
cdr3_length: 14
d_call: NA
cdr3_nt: TGTGCCAGCAGCCCCGGGACATTCACAGATACGCAGTATTTT
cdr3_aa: CASSPGTFTDTQYF

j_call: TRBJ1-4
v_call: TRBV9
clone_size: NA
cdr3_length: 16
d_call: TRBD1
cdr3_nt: TGTGCCAGCAGCCCCCGGACAGGGGCAACTAATGAAAAACTGTTTTTT
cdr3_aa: CASSPRTGATNEKLFF

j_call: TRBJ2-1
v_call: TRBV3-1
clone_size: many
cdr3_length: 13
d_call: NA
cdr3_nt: TGTGCCAGCAGCCTTCCCCGAGGAGGGGAGCAGTTCTTC
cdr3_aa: CASSLPRGGEQFF

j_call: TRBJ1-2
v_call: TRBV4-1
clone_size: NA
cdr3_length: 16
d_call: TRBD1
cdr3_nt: TGCGCCAGCAGCCAAGATGCCGCGGGAGGGGGCTGGGGCTACACCTTC
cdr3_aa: CASSQDAAGGGWGYTF

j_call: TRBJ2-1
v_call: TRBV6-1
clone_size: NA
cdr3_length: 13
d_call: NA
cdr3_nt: TGTGCCAGCAGCCCCGGGTCCTACAATGAGCAGTTCTTC
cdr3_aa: CASSPGSYNEQFF

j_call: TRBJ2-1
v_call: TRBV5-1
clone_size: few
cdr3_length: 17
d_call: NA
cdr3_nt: TGCGCCAGCAGCTTGGACGGGTCCGCGGCGAGCTACAATGAGCAGTTCTTC
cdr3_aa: CASSLDGSAASYNEQFF

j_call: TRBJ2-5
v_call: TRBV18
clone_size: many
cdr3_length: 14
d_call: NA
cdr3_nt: TGTGCCAGCTCCGATACCGGGACTCAAAAGACCCAGTACTTC
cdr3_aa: CASSDTGTQKTQYF

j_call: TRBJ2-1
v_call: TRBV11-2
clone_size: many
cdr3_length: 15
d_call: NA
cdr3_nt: TGTGCCAGCAGCCCCCAGGAGCAGTTCTACAATGAGCAGTTCTTC
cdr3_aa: CASSPQEQFYNEQFF

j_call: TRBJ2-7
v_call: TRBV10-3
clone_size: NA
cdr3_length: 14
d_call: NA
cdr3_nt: TGTGCCATCAGTGAGTCAGGGGGGACCTACGAGCAGTACTTC
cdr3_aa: CAISESGGTYEQYF

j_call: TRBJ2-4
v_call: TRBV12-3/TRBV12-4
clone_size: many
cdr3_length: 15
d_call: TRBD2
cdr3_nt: TGTGCCAGCACTTGGGGGGGTTCTTCCAAAAACATTCAGTACTTC
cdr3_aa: CASTWGGSSKNIQYF

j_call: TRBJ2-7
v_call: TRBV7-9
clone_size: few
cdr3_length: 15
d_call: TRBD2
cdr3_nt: TGTGCCAGCAGCCCAGGACTAGCGGGCTTCTACGAGCAGTACTTC
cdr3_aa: CASSPGLAGFYEQYF

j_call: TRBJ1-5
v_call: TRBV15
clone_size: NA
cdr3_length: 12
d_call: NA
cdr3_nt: TGTGCCACCAGCGGACACAATCAGCCCCAGCATTTT
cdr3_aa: CATSGHNQPQHF

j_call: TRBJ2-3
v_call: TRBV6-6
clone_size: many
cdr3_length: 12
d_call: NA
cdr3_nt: TGTGCCAGCAAGATAACGGGAGATACGCAGTATTTT
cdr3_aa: CASKITGDTQYF

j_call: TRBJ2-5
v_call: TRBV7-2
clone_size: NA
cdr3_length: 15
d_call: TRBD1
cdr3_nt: TGTGCCAGCAGCTCGTGGACAGGGGGCCCTGAGACCCAGTACTTC
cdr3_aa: CASSSWTGGPETQYF

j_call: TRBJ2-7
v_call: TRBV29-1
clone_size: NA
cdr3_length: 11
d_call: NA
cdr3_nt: TGCAGCGTTGGTTATGTATCTGAGCAGAACTTC
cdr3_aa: CSVGYVSEQNF

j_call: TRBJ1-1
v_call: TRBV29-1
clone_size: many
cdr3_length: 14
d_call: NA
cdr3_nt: TGCAGCGCCCAAGTAGGGGGAACTCTTCCTGAAGCTTTCTTT
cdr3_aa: CSAQVGGTLPEAFF

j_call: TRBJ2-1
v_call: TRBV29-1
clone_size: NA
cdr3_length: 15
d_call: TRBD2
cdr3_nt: TGCAGCGTAAGGCGGGGTAGCGGGTCCTACAATGAGCAGTTCTTC
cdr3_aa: CSVRRGSGSYNEQFF

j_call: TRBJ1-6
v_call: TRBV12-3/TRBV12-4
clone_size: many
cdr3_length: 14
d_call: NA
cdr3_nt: TGTGCCAGCAGTTTAGGGGCGAGCTATGTGACCCTCCACTTT
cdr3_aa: CASSLGASYVTLHF

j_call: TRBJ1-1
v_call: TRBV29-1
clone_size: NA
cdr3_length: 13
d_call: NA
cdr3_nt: TGCAGCGTTGGCAGGGGCTTGAACACTGAAGCTTTCTTT
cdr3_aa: CSVGRGLNTEAFF

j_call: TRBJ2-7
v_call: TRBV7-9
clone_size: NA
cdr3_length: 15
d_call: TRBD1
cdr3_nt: TGTGCCAGCAGCTTAAGTAGGCAGGGGGTTGGCGAGCAGTACTTC
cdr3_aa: CASSLSRQGVGEQYF

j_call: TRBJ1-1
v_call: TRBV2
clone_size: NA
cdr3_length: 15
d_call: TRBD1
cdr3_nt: TGTGCCAGCAGTCAGAGACAGGGCGGGGACACTGAAGCTTTCTTT
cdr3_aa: CASSQRQGGDTEAFF

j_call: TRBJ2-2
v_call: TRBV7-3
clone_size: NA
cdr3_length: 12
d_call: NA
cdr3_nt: TGTGCCAGCAGCTCGTTGACCGGGGAGCTGTTTTTT
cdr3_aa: CASSSLTGELFF

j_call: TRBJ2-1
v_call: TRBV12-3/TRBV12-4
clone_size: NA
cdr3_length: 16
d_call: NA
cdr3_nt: TGTGCCAGCAGTTTAGCGCGGCGGCTCTCCTACAATGAGCAGTTCTTC
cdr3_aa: CASSLARRLSYNEQFF

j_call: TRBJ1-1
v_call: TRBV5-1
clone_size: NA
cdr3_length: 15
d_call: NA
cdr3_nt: TGCGCCAGCAGCTTGGAGTACGGGTTAGGGACTGAAGCTTTCTTT
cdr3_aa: CASSLEYGLGTEAFF

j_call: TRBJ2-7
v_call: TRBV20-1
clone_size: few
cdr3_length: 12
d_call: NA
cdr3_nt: TGCAGTGCTAGACGGACCACCTACGAGCAGTACTTC
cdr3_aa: CSARRTTYEQYF

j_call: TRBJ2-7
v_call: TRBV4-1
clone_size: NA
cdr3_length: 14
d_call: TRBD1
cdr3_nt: TGCGCCAGCAGCCATCCCGGGACAGGGCACGAGCAGTACTTC
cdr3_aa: CASSHPGTGHEQYF

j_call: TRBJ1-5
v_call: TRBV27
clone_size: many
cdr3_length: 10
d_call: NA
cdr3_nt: TGTGCCAGACTAAATCAGCCCCAGCATTTT
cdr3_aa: CARLNQPQHF

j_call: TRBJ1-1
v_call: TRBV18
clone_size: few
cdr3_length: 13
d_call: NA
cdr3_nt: TGTGCCAGCTCACCACTAGGACAGACTGAAGCTTTCTTT
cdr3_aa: CASSPLGQTEAFF

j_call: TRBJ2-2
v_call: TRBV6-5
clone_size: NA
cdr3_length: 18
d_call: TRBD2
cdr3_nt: TGTGCCAGCAGTTACTCGTTTTCTAGCGGGGGCAGCACCGGGGAGCTGTTTTTT
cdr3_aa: CASSYSFSSGGSTGELFF

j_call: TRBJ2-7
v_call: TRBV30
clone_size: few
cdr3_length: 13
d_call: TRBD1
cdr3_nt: TGTGCCTGGAGCAAGGGGGCGGGCTACGAGCAGTACTTC
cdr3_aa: CAWSKGAGYEQYF

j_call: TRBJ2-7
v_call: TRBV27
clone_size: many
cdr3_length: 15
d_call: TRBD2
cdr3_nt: TGTGCCAGCAGCTTAGAGCGGGGAGGGACCTACGAGCAGTACTTC
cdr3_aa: CASSLERGGTYEQYF

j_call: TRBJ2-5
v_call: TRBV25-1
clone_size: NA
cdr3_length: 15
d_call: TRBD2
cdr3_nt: TGTGCCAGCAGTTCCACAACTAGCGGGAGTGAGACCCAGTACTTC
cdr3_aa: CASSSTTSGSETQYF